Presented here are 10 T cell receptor beta chains from one specimen sequenced in a study of T cells in Graves' hyperthyroidism and ophthalmopathy. Amplification yielded TCR beta CDR3 regions, with RNA transcripts as the source. In the first-round RT-PCR of the TCR CDR3, the HTBI primer set was used. Each CDR3 protein is one row after TCRdb ran MiXCR on the multiplex PCR reads. Of 600,000 to 750,000 distinct CDR3 sequences listed, 15% to 20% were seen once; the top ten hold 15%. Material for sequencing was blood. These receptors were collected from a man over 45 with Graves' hyperthyroidism.

This clonotype was observed at least ten times. The gene calls are TRBV2 and TRBJ2-3; D perhaps matches TRBD1 (6 bases). This CDR3 is built from 14 residues. Trimming cost V 5 bases and J 5 bases, with 14 bases left between them. Looked up from germline, CDR1 is SNHLY and CDR2 is FYNNEI. CDR3 sequence: CASSPQGTEDTQYF. The CDR3 DNA is TGTGCCAGCAGTCCCCAGGGGACGGAAGATACGCAGTATTTT.

This clonotype was observed many times. V is TRBV19 and J is TRBJ2-1; no reliable D call. V shed 2 bases and J shed 4 bases, with 6 bases lying between them. Looked up from germline, CDR1 is LNHDA and CDR2 is SQIVND (reference sequence). This CDR3 is 13 amino acids long. The CDR3 loop reads CASSISGYNEQFF. The DNA of the CDR3 is TGTGCCAGTAGTATAAGTGGGTACAATGAGCAGTTCTTC. Full variable domain (remainder filled in from reference TRBV19 and TRBJ2-1): DGGITQSPKYLFRKEGQNVTLSCEQNLNHDAMYWYRQDPGQGLRLIYYSQIVNDFQKGDIAEGYSVSREKKESFPLTVTSAQKNPTAFYLCASSISGYNEQFFGPGTRLTVL.

The V gene is TRBV19, the J gene TRBJ2-1, with 9 bases lining up with TRBD2. After removal of 7 bases from V and 4 bases from J, the junction contained 8 bases not matched to a gene. Per the germline V gene, CDR1 is LNHDA and CDR2 is SQIVND (reference sequence). The CDR3 has 15 amino acids. This CDR3 reads CASTLTSGEYNEQFF. In DNA, the CDR3 is TGTGCCAGTACCTTGACTAGCGGAGAATACAATGAGCAGTTCTTC.

In its sample, this clonotype was seen many times. V usage is TRBV30 and J usage is TRBJ2-5; 8 nucleotides line up with TRBD1. CDR3 length equals 14 residues. V lost 2 bases and J lost 8; bases outside the gene matches: 10. Germline V gene data show CDR1 as GTSNPN and CDR2 as SVGIG (reference sequence). CDR3 in DNA: TGTGCCTGGAGTTTGGACAGGGTGAAACGAACCCAGTACTTC. This encodes CAWSLDRVKRTQYF.

The chain recombines TRBV19 with TRBJ2-2; the D gene is possibly TRBD1 (6 bases). The ends were cut back, 8 bases at V and 3 bases at J, with 19 bases in the middle. Germline V lookup: CDR1 LNHDA, CDR2 SQIVND (reference sequence). This CDR3 comprises 16 residues. The CDR3 spells CASLRLGGQYTGELFF. For the CDR3, the DNA is TGTGCCAGTCTCCGACTCGGAGGACAGTACACCGGGGAGCTGTTTTTT.

J is TRBJ1-5 and V is TRBV19, with a possible D match to TRBD1 (6 bases). This CDR3 contains 13 residues. Germline assignment: CDR1 LNHDA and CDR2 SQIVND (reference sequence). The V and J ends lost 7 bases and 2 bases respectively, with 9 bases between them. CDR3 DNA: TGTGCCAGTAACAGACAGGGCAATCAGCCCCAGCATTTT. This translates into CASNRQGNQPQHF. Looking up the rest from reference TRBV19 and TRBJ1-5 gives the full variable domain: DGGITQSPKYLFRKEGQNVTLSCEQNLNHDAMYWYRQDPGQGLRLIYYSQIVNDFQKGDIAEGYSVSREKKESFPLTVTSAQKNPTAFYLCASNRQGNQPQHFGDGTRLSIL.

This clonotype was observed a few times. This chain links TRBV4-3 with TRBJ2-3, with D hard to call. The germline V gene encodes CDR1 LGHNA and CDR2 YSLEER. The V gene lost 2 bases and the J gene lost 2 bases, with 5 bases spanning the gap. There are 13 residues in the CDR3. CDR3 nucleotides: TGCGCCAGCAGCCAAACTCACACAGATACGCAGTATTTT. It translates to CASSQTHTDTQYF.

In this sample, this clonotype turned up many times. The J gene is TRBJ1-1, the V gene TRBV6-2 or TRBV6-3; possible D gene TRBD1, 5 bases. The length of the CDR3 is 12 residues. Between the trimmed V and J ends, which lost 2 bases and 11 bases, there was a span of 12 bases. Germline CDR1 MNHEY, CDR2 SVGEGT. The CDR3 DNA sequence: TGTGCCAGCAGTTACCCTGACAGAGTTGCTTTCTTT. Its protein is CASSYPDRVAFF.

The chain combines TRBV5-6 with TRBJ2-5, with 11 bases fitting TRBD1. Germline V gene data show CDR1 as SGHDT and CDR2 as YYEEEE. The CDR3 consists of 15 residues. V lost 4 bases, J lost 5 bases, and 7 bases stayed unmatched. CDR3 bases: TGTGCCAGCAGCCTCGGGACAGGGGGGCTGGAGACCCAGTACTTC. Translated, it gives CASSLGTGGLETQYF. Supplemented by reference TRBV5-6 and TRBJ2-5, the full variable domain reads DAGVTQSPTHLIKTRGQQVTLRCSPKSGHDTVSWYQQALGQGPQFIFQYYEEEERQRGNFPDRFSGHQFPNYSSELNVNALLLGDSALYLCASSLGTGGLETQYFGPGTRLLVL.

This clonotype was detected a few times. This sequence joins TRBV5-1 and TRBJ1-5; D unclear. Germline-derived CDR1 and CDR2 are SGHRS and YFSETQ. There are 15 residues in the CDR3. The V gene lost 2 bases and the J gene lost 1 base, with 10 bases spanning the gap. CDR3 sequence (DNA): TGCGCCAGCAGCTTAGGAGTTGCCAGCAATCAGCCCCAGCATTTT. It is translated as CASSLGVASNQPQHF.